The present TCR beta chain was sequenced within a study of T cells in Graves' hyperthyroidism and ophthalmopathy. This CDR3 spans 18 amino acids. V was clipped by 6 bases and J by 2 bases; unmatched bases: 17. The germline V gene encodes CDR1 SGHAT and CDR2 FQNNGV. TCR beta CDR3 regions were amplified from RNA transcripts. Carried out on the TCR CDR3, a first-round RT-PCR used the HTBI primer set. TCRdb analysed the multiplex PCR reads with MiXCR anew, one entry per CDR3 protein. Of roughly 280,000 distinct CDR3 sequences detected, around 22% appear once; the ten largest clones hold 50% to 75%. Ophthalmopathy cases scored 3 or more on the Clinical Activity Score and 4 or more on NOSPECS grade, with duration below 3 months. Patients having uncontrolled infection, another autoimmune disease, pregnancy or lactation were not included. This clonotype was seen ten or more times. Its antigen is not known. Points from the study as a whole: Ophthalmopathy, which appeared later, was predicted by the model a median 6.5 months before onset.

V gene TRBV11-2 combines with J gene TRBJ1-1; TRBD1 agrees at 8 bases. This TCR was sampled from a man aged 30 to 39 with Graves' ophthalmopathy. The sample comprised blood. CDR3: CASSNPYRGIVGNTEAFF. The CDR3 DNA is TGTGCCAGCAGTAACCCCTACAGGGGGATCGTCGGAAACACTGAAGCTTTCTTT.